A single sample is the source of the 15 T cell receptor beta chains below, sequenced in a study of response to subunit inactivated influenza vaccine. Each CDR3 protein gets one entry after TCRdb re-called the RT-PCR reads with MiXCR. The table lists about 570,000 distinct CDR3 sequences, about an eighth of them singletons. Source: PBMCs from blood, taken on the day of vaccination. All receptors derive from a man aged 50 to 60 who received an inactivated influenza vaccine.

This clonotype was found a few times. CDR3 loop: CSARTPGQGSYEQYF. DNA of the CDR3: TGCAGTGCTAGAACTCCGGGACAGGGGTCCTACGAGCAGTACTTC. The chain uses TRBV20-1 and TRBJ2-7, with 10 positions matching TRBD1. Germline V gene sequence: CDR1 DFQATT, CDR2 SNEGSKA (reference sequence). This CDR3 is 15 amino acids long. The V segment lost 2 bases and the J segment 1 base; nucleotides outside the gene matches: 5.

This clonotype came up a few times. The CDR3 is CASSYRALNTGELFF. The CDR3 bases are TGCGCCAGCAGTTACAGGGCTCTCAACACCGGGGAGCTGTTTTTT. This rearrangement joins TRBV5-1 to TRBJ2-2; perhaps TRBD1 as D (6 bases). The germline gives CDR1 SGHRS, CDR2 YFSETQ. CDR3 length: 15 residues. Trimming pared 5 bases from V and 2 bases from J, leaving 13 bases between.

A few counts support this clonotype. The CDR3 protein is CSVAFRQSEAFF. The CDR3 DNA reads as TGCAGCGTTGCTTTTCGGCAGAGTGAAGCTTTCTTT. This chain connects TRBV29-1 to TRBJ1-1, with D unclear. Germline values: CDR1 SQVTM, CDR2 ANQGSEA. The CDR3 spans 12 residues. V lost 4 bases, J lost 7 bases, and 13 bases lay in between.

The chain links TRBV6-1 to TRBJ2-5, with 9 positions matching TRBD1. V shed 2 bases, J shed 1 base, and the junction held 2 bases outside the gene matches. CDR1 is MNHNS, CDR2 SASEGT, per germline. This CDR3 spans 15 amino acids. Written as DNA, the CDR3 is TGTGCCAGCAGTGAATTGGGACAGGGCCAAGAGACCCAGTACTTC. It yields the protein CASSELGQGQETQYF.

This clonotype was observed a handful of times. The V call is TRBV28, the J call TRBJ2-7, with 9 bases matching TRBD1. Germline assignment: CDR1 MDHEN and CDR2 SYDVKM. The V and J ends lost 8 bases and 2 bases, in that order; junction bases with no gene match: 4. CDR3 length: 13 residues. In DNA form, the CDR3 reads TGTGCCAGCGGGACAGGGACAACCTACGAGCAGTACTTC. This sequence encodes CASGTGTTYEQYF. The full variable domain, its missing parts supplied by reference TRBV28 and TRBJ2-7, is DVKVTQSSRYLVKRTGEKVFLECVQDMDHENMFWYRQDPGLGLRLIYFSYDVKMKEKGDIPEGYSVSREKKERFSLILESASTNQTSMYLCASGTGTTYEQYFGPGTRLTVT.

This clonotype was counted many times. Written as DNA, the CDR3 is TGTGCCAGCAGTTTCAAACTAGCGGGAGTTACGGCCTACGAGCAGTACTTC. Translating gives CASSFKLAGVTAYEQYF. The chain links TRBV27 to TRBJ2-7, with TRBD2 identical over 11 bases. This CDR3 contains 17 residues. Germline V CDR1 and CDR2: MNHEY, SMNVEV (reference sequence). The trim removed 3 bases at V and 2 bases at J, leaving 9 bases unmatched.

The chain recombines TRBV5-1 with TRBJ2-7; either TRBD1 or TRBD2 may fit D (5 bases each). Trimming shortened V by 0 bases and J by 4 bases, and 11 bases separated the two germline ends. CDR1 and CDR2 from the germline V gene are SGHRS and YFSETQ. The CDR3 length is 14 residues. DNA for the CDR3: TGCGCCAGCAGCTTGGGGGCCTGGGGGTACGAGCAGTACTTC. Translated: CASSLGAWGYEQYF. The variable domain in full, completed from reference TRBV5-1 and TRBJ2-7, reads KAGVTQTPRYLIKTRGQQVTLSCSPISGHRSVSWYQQTPGQGLQFLFEYFSETQRNKGNFPGRFSGRQFSNSRSEMNVSTLELGDSALYLCASSLGAWGYEQYFGPGTRLTVT.

The chain carries TRBV3-1 and TRBJ2-2; D unclear. Trimming took 0 bases from V and 1 from J, leaving 6 bases between them. Germline V lookup: CDR1 LGHDT, CDR2 YNNKEL (reference sequence). The CDR3 loop spans 15 amino acids. In nucleotides, the CDR3 is TGTGCCAGCAGCCAAGAGGCAGGGAACACCGGGGAGCTGTTTTTT. Its translation: CASSQEAGNTGELFF. Together with reference TRBV3-1 and TRBJ2-2, the CDR3 gives the full variable domain: DTAVSQTPKYLVTQMGNDKSIKCEQNLGHDTMYWYKQDSKKFLKIMFSYNNKELIINETVPNRFSPKSPDKAHLNLHINSLELGDSAVYFCASSQEAGNTGELFFGEGSRLTVL.

The chain combines TRBV7-9 with TRBJ2-3; TRBD2 is a possible D gene (5 bases). Germline CDR1 SEHNR, CDR2 FQNEAQ (reference sequence). Trimming pared 8 bases from V and 4 bases from J, leaving 10 bases between. CDR3 length: 12 residues. In DNA, the CDR3 is TGTGCCAGCGCGTGGGGAGCAGATACGCAGTATTTT. As protein: CASAWGADTQYF.

There are a few counts of this clonotype. The genes are TRBV20-1 and TRBJ2-1; 12 positions agree with TRBD2. Trimming removed 5 bases from V and 0 bases from J; junction bases left unmatched: 5. The V gene's germline CDR1 is DFQATT and CDR2 SNEGSKA (reference sequence). The CDR3 spans 16 residues. The CDR3 here is CSAPSTSGSSYNEQFF. The DNA of the CDR3 is TGCAGTGCTCCATCGACTAGCGGGAGCTCCTACAATGAGCAGTTCTTC.

V and J are TRBV28 and TRBJ2-7; D is unresolved. CDR1 and CDR2 from the germline V gene are MDHEN and SYDVKM. Between the trimmed V and J ends, which lost 4 bases and 4 bases, there was a span of 20 bases. The CDR3 loop spans 16 amino acids. In nucleotides, the CDR3 is TGTGCCAGCAGTTCCTTCGGCGCGACGGCGGAGTACGAGCAGTACTTC. Amino acids: CASSSFGATAEYEQYF.

The chain uses TRBV2 and TRBJ2-7; 9 bases line up with TRBD2. Trimming removed 4 bases from V and 2 bases from J; junction bases left unmatched: 6. CDR1 SNHLY and CDR2 FYNNEI come from the germline V gene. This CDR3 is built from 15 residues. The CDR3 coding sequence is TGTGCCAGCAGTGTAAGCGGGGGGTTGACCTACGAGCAGTACTTC. Translated, it gives CASSVSGGLTYEQYF.

The chain links TRBV29-1 to TRBJ2-5; 14 positions match TRBD2. This CDR3 is 14 amino acids long. CDR1 and CDR2 (germline): SQVTM, ANQGSEA. The J segment lost 1 base and the V segment lost 6 bases, leaving 1 base of the junction unmatched. The CDR3 reads CSVGTSGGQETQYF. The CDR3 DNA is TGCAGCGTCGGGACTAGCGGGGGCCAAGAGACCCAGTACTTC.

The genes are TRBV29-1 and TRBJ2-7; no clear D gene. Trimming took 4 bases from V and 4 from J, leaving 8 bases between them. Germline V gives CDR1 SQVTM, CDR2 ANQGSEA. There are 11 residues in the CDR3. The CDR3 sequence is CSVVEVYEQYF. CDR3 DNA sequence: TGCAGCGTTGTTGAAGTATACGAGCAGTACTTC.

This clonotype has only a few counts. The V call is TRBV12-3 or TRBV12-4, the J call TRBJ1-4, with a possible D match to TRBD1 (5 bases). With 3 bases removed from V and 7 bases from J, the gap between germline ends came to 15 bases. CDR3 length equals 15 residues. The CDR3 spells CASSLGGTRGEKLFF. The CDR3 DNA is TGTGCCAGCAGTTTGGGGGGGACTCGGGGTGAAAAACTGTTTTTT.